These T cell receptor beta chains were read from a single sample in a study of T cell responses to AZD1222 COVID-19 vaccine. Here immunoSEQ multiplex PCR was the method, and the copy in TCRdb shows in-frame clones only, minus some. The table lists roughly 70,000 clones, roughly 90% of them singletons. Material: peripheral blood, obtained on day 0 of AZD1222 vaccination. The source is an adult in good health. The CDR3 runs from the conserved cysteine through the conserved F or W. A D gene is named only where the DNA matches it firmly. Clone size appears in some rows only: once, few, many, or a class for an expanded clone.

v_gene: TRBV4-1; j_gene: TRBJ2-3; d_gene: TRBD2; abundance: few; CDR3nt: TGCGCCAGCAGCGACATGGTGGGGGGGGGCACAGATACGCAGTATTTT; CDR3aa: CASSDMVGGGTDTQYF
v_gene: TRBV7-8; j_gene: TRBJ1-5; d_gene: TRBD1; abundance: -; CDR3nt: TGTGCCAGCAGCTCGATCGGACAGGAAAATCAGCCCCAGCATTTT; CDR3aa: CASSSIGQENQPQHF
v_gene: TRBV30; j_gene: TRBJ1-5; d_gene: -; abundance: few; CDR3nt: TGTGCCTGGAGTCCTGACAGCAATCAGCCCCAGCATTTT; CDR3aa: CAWSPDSNQPQHF
v_gene: TRBV4-1; j_gene: TRBJ1-6; d_gene: TRBD1; abundance: -; CDR3nt: TGCGCCAGCAGCCAAGTCCAGACAGGGACTTTCTATAATTCACCCCTCCACTTT; CDR3aa: CASSQVQTGTFYNSPLHF
v_gene: TRBV20-1; j_gene: TRBJ1-2; d_gene: -; abundance: once; CDR3nt: TGCAGCGGACCGGGTGGGGGAGGCTACACCTTC; CDR3aa: CSGPGGGGYTF
v_gene: TRBV7-2; j_gene: TRBJ1-4; d_gene: TRBD1; abundance: -; CDR3nt: TGTGCCAGCAGCTTAGCTGGGACAGGGGGTGTAAAACTGTTTTTT; CDR3aa: CASSLAGTGGVKLFF
v_gene: TRBV7-9; j_gene: TRBJ2-7; d_gene: -; abundance: -; CDR3nt: TGTGCCAGCAGCACAGACTACGAGCAGTACTTC; CDR3aa: CASSTDYEQYF
v_gene: TRBV28; j_gene: TRBJ1-3; d_gene: TRBD1; abundance: -; CDR3nt: TGTGCCAGCAGCCCGACAGGGACAAGAGGAAACACCATATATTTT; CDR3aa: CASSPTGTRGNTIYF
v_gene: TRBV23-1; j_gene: TRBJ2-7; d_gene: TRBD1; abundance: -; CDR3nt: TGCGCCAGCAGTCAATCAGGTAACCACAGGGGACCCTACGAGCAGTACTTC; CDR3aa: CASSQSGNHRGPYEQYF
v_gene: TRBV9; j_gene: TRBJ2-5; d_gene: -; abundance: -; CDR3nt: TGTGCCAGCAGCGTAGCTTCAGGGGCGTCCGCCCAGTACTTC; CDR3aa: CASSVASGASAQYF
v_gene: TRBV28; j_gene: TRBJ1-4; d_gene: TRBD1; abundance: -; CDR3nt: TGTGCCAGCAGTCGGACAGGGGAGGAAAAACTGTTTTTT; CDR3aa: CASSRTGEEKLFF
v_gene: TRBV30; j_gene: TRBJ2-1; d_gene: -; abundance: -; CDR3nt: TGTGCCTGGAGTGTAACAGACGAGCAGTTCTTC; CDR3aa: CAWSVTDEQFF
v_gene: TRBV5-4; j_gene: TRBJ2-1; d_gene: TRBD2; abundance: -; CDR3nt: TGTGCCAGCAGCTTGGGACTAGCGGGGGGGCGGCGCAATGAGCAGTTCTTC; CDR3aa: CASSLGLAGGRRNEQFF
v_gene: TRBV11-2; j_gene: TRBJ2-1; d_gene: TRBD2; abundance: few; CDR3nt: TGTGCCAGCAGCAAGTCCCTAGCGGGCCGTCTTCGCCACAATGAGCAGTTCTTC; CDR3aa: CASSKSLAGRLRHNEQFF
v_gene: TRBV6-5; j_gene: TRBJ2-6; d_gene: -; abundance: -; CDR3nt: TGTGCCAGCAGCCAGAGCTCTGGGGCCAACGTCCTGACTTTC; CDR3aa: CASSQSSGANVLTF
v_gene: TRBV7-9; j_gene: TRBJ1-4; d_gene: -; abundance: few; CDR3nt: TGTGCCAGCAGCACGACGGACAGCACAACTAATGAAAAACTGTTTTTT; CDR3aa: CASSTTDSTTNEKLFF
v_gene: TRBV5-4; j_gene: TRBJ1-5; d_gene: -; abundance: once; CDR3nt: TGTGCCAGCAGCTTGGATCAAGAACAGCCCCAGCATTTT; CDR3aa: CASSLDQEQPQHF
v_gene: TRBV4-2; j_gene: TRBJ2-1; d_gene: TRBD1; abundance: -; CDR3nt: TGTGCCAGCAGCCAAGCGAGACAGGGTCCATACAATGAGCAGTTCTTC; CDR3aa: CASSQARQGPYNEQFF
v_gene: TRBV13; j_gene: TRBJ2-7; d_gene: TRBD1; abundance: -; CDR3nt: TGTGCCAGCAGCCAACAGACAGGGGGGCTCTACGAGCAGTACTTC; CDR3aa: CASSQQTGGLYEQYF
v_gene: TRBV7-2; j_gene: TRBJ1-4; d_gene: TRBD1; abundance: -; CDR3nt: TGTGCCAGCAGCCCAAGGGGGACAGTAGCTGAAAAACTGTTTTTT; CDR3aa: CASSPRGTVAEKLFF
v_gene: TRBV3-1/TRBV3-2; j_gene: TRBJ1-1; d_gene: TRBD1; abundance: medium-sized; CDR3nt: TGTGCCAGCAGCCAACGCAGGGGGGCCATGAACACTGAAGCTTTCTTT; CDR3aa: CASSQRRGAMNTEAFF
v_gene: TRBV7-3; j_gene: TRBJ1-1; d_gene: -; abundance: -; CDR3nt: TGTGCCAGCAGCTTAACGGGTACCAGGGGGAACACTGAAGCTTTCTTT; CDR3aa: CASSLTGTRGNTEAFF
v_gene: TRBV29-1; j_gene: TRBJ2-1; d_gene: TRBD2; abundance: few; CDR3nt: TGCAGCGTTGAAGGGACTAGCGAGGGAAGTGAGCAGTTCTTC; CDR3aa: CSVEGTSEGSEQFF
v_gene: TRBV4-2; j_gene: TRBJ1-1; d_gene: -; abundance: -; CDR3nt: TGTGCCAGCAGCCAAGATCCCGACAGTAACACTGAAGCTTTCTTT; CDR3aa: CASSQDPDSNTEAFF
v_gene: TRBV29-1; j_gene: TRBJ2-3; d_gene: TRBD2; abundance: -; CDR3nt: TGCAGCGGGGAACCTACTAGCGGGAGCCCAGATACGCAGTATTTT; CDR3aa: CSGEPTSGSPDTQYF
v_gene: TRBV7-2; j_gene: TRBJ1-5; d_gene: -; abundance: few; CDR3nt: TGTGCCAGCAGCTTAGTCGCAGGTACCAATCAGCCCCAGCATTTT; CDR3aa: CASSLVAGTNQPQHF
v_gene: TRBV20-1; j_gene: TRBJ1-6; d_gene: -; abundance: -; CDR3nt: TGCAGTGCTAGTGGCCAGGCCGATTCACCCCTCCACTTT; CDR3aa: CSASGQADSPLHF
v_gene: TRBV7-2; j_gene: TRBJ2-7; d_gene: TRBD2; abundance: once; CDR3nt: TGTGCCAGCAGCTTTATATCCCAACTAGCGGGAGCGGCCTACGAGCAGTACTTC; CDR3aa: CASSFISQLAGAAYEQYF
v_gene: TRBV2; j_gene: TRBJ2-3; d_gene: TRBD2; abundance: -; CDR3nt: TGTGCCAGCAGTGGACCGGGACTAGTCTTAGATACGCAGTATTTT; CDR3aa: CASSGPGLVLDTQYF
v_gene: TRBV7-2; j_gene: TRBJ2-3; d_gene: TRBD2; abundance: -; CDR3nt: TGTGCCAGCACCCAAGCTAGCGGGAGTGGCGCACGGGCAGATACGCAGTATTTT; CDR3aa: CASTQASGSGARADTQYF
v_gene: TRBV19; j_gene: TRBJ1-4; d_gene: TRBD1; abundance: -; CDR3nt: TGTGCCAGTAGTCACGCTTCGGGACAGGGGAATGAAAAACTGTTTTTT; CDR3aa: CASSHASGQGNEKLFF
v_gene: TRBV19; j_gene: TRBJ2-1; d_gene: TRBD2; abundance: -; CDR3nt: TGTGCCAGTAGTACAGTGGGGACTAGCGGGGGGTACAATGAGCAGTTCTTC; CDR3aa: CASSTVGTSGGYNEQFF